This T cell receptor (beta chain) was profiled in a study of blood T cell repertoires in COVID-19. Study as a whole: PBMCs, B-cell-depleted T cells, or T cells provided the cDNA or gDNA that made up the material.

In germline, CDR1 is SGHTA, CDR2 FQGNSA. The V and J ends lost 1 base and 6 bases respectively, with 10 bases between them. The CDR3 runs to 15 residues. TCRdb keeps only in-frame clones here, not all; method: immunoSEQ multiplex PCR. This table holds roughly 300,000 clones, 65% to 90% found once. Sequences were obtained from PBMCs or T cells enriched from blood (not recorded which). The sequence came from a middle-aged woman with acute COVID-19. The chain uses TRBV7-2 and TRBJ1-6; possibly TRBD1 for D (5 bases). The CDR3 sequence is CASSLDQGANSPLHF. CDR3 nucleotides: TGTGCCAGCAGCTTAGATCAAGGGGCTAATTCACCCCTCCACTTT.